This T cell receptor (beta chain) comes out of a study of T cells after yellow fever vaccination. Overall study: The fractions with low cell numbers were processed using SMART-Seq v4 Ultra Low Input.

Each CDR3 protein is one row after TCRdb ran MiXCR on the 5' RACE reads. The sample includes roughly 100,000 distinct CDR3 sequences, under 9% of them seen just once. Study-wide findings and caveats: The study found a weaker secondary response that peaked faster, day 5 versus 15. Subsequent booster samples again held most clones from primary vaccination (96% CD4, nearly 90% CD8).

The CDR3 runs to 14 residues. Germline V gene lookup returns CDR1 MNHEY and CDR2 SVGAGI. The germline V and J ends were trimmed by 0 bases and 7 bases, with 11 bases remaining between them. The V call is TRBV6-5, the J call TRBJ2-3, with D perhaps assigned TRBD1 or TRBD2 (5 bases each). The origin of this receptor is a man younger than 35 who received the YFV17D yellow fever vaccine. The starting material was CD8+ T cells not binding an NS4B(214-222) dextramer, sorted from PBMCs, obtained approximately 16 days after the first yellow fever vaccination. CDR3 region: CASSYSIGGNTQYF. The CDR3, as DNA: TGTGCCAGCAGTTACTCGATTGGGGGAAATACGCAGTATTTT.